This is a list of T cell receptor beta chains from one sample in a study of Ad26.COV2.S vaccination and SARS-CoV-2 variants. Sequencing was performed with immunoSEQ multiplex PCR; in TCRdb, only in-frame clones are kept and a portion is missing. The sample shows 300,000 to 400,000 clones, about 87% of them seen only once. Sequencing used peripheral blood, obtained in a trial of Ad26.COV2.S vaccine versus placebo. These receptors all stem from a person between 18 and 65 years old who received the Ad26.COV2.S COVID-19 vaccine or a placebo. Each CDR3 is given with its conserved first and last residue. D genes are given only for firm matches. Only some rows state a clone size, as once, few, many or a class for expanded clones.

d_gene	abundance	v_gene	len	j_gene	CDR3aa	CDR3nt
TRBD1	.	TRBV7-6	20	TRBJ2-7	CASSPSPKGQGAKVLWEQYF	TGTGCCAGCAGTCCGAGCCCAAAGGGACAGGGGGCGAAAGTTTTGTGGGAGCAGTACTTC
.	.	TRBV19	14	TRBJ1-4	CASSPGRTNEKLFF	TGTGCCAGTAGCCCGGGGAGGACTAATGAAAAACTGTTTTTT
.	.	TRBV12-3/TRBV12-4	10	TRBJ1-2	CASSLLGYTF	TGTGCCAGCAGTTTACTGGGCTACACCTTC
.	.	TRBV27	14	TRBJ1-1	CASSLEREPTEAFF	TGTGCCAGCAGTTTAGAGAGAGAGCCTACTGAAGCTTTCTTT
.	.	TRBV6-5	14	TRBJ2-3	CASRRGLGTDTQYF	TGTGCCAGCAGACGAGGGTTAGGCACAGATACGCAGTATTTT
TRBD1	.	TRBV28	14	TRBJ1-2	CASTRGTGNYGYTF	TGTGCCAGCACCCGAGGGACAGGCAACTATGGCTACACCTTC
.	many	TRBV6-4	13	TRBJ2-2	CASSDSSTGELFF	TGTGCCAGCAGTGACTCTAGCACCGGGGAGCTGTTTTTT
TRBD1	.	TRBV11-3	14	TRBJ2-5	CASSRGTGVETQYF	TGTGCCAGCAGCCGTGGGACAGGGGTCGAGACCCAGTACTTC
.	.	TRBV4-1	13	TRBJ2-3	CASSPRDIDTQYF	TGCGCCAGCAGCCCCAGGGATATAGATACGCAGTATTTT
.	.	TRBV7-2	15	TRBJ2-7	CASSLVSESSYEQYF	TGTGCCAGCAGCTTAGTGTCGGAAAGCTCCTACGAGCAGTACTTC
TRBD2	.	TRBV6-5	14	TRBJ2-3	CASRSGLGFSTQYF	TGTGCCAGCCGTAGCGGGTTGGGCTTTTCGACGCAGTATTTT
.	.	TRBV20-1	17	TRBJ2-1	CSASLMGGGSFYNEQFF	TGCAGTGCTAGTCTTATGGGGGGCGGGAGTTTTTACAATGAGCAGTTCTTC
.	.	TRBV12-3/TRBV12-4	12	TRBJ1-2	CASSKMSWGYTF	TGTGCCAGCAGTAAGATGTCTTGGGGCTACACCTTC
.	.	TRBV12-3/TRBV12-4	13	TRBJ2-1	CASSGLGENEQFF	TGTGCCAGCAGTGGGCTTGGGGAGAATGAGCAGTTCTTC